The rows below give T cell receptor beta chains drawn from one sample of a study of CD8+ T cells in alopecia areata. Assay used: immunoSEQ multiplex PCR; TCRdb lists only in-frame clones, some missing. The sample holds 190,000 or so clones; roughly 60% are singletons and the top ten take about 5.1%. Sequenced here: CD4+ T cells sorted from blood, sampled at week 24, from a patient treated with tofacitinib. Receptors were obtained from a human donor with alopecia areata. CDR3s include the opening cysteine and the closing phenylalanine or tryptophan. A D gene is named only where the DNA matches it firmly. Clone sizes are given selectively: once, few, many, or a class where the clone is expanded.

d_gene | j_gene | v_gene | abundance | CDR3nt | CDR3aa
TRBD1 | TRBJ1-1 | TRBV27 | . | TGTGCCAGCAGTTTATGGGGGGGACAGGGGCGGACTGAAGCTTTCTTT | CASSLWGGQGRTEAFF
. | TRBJ2-7 | TRBV25-1 | few | TGTGCCAGCAGTGAACCCGGGGGGCTAGCATCCTACGAGCAGTACTTC | CASSEPGGLASYEQYF
. | TRBJ2-1 | TRBV30 | few | TGTGCCTGGAGTGTAGGTGGGACCCCCTACAATGAGCAGTTCTTC | CAWSVGGTPYNEQFF
. | TRBJ2-6 | TRBV5-1 | . | TGCGCCAGCAGCTTGGGATTTACCTCTGGGGCCAACGTCCTGACTTTC | CASSLGFTSGANVLTF
TRBD1 | TRBJ1-3 | TRBV29-1 | . | TGCAGCGTGTCACTCAGGGGGCAGGGAAACACCATATATTTT | CSVSLRGQGNTIYF
. | TRBJ1-2 | TRBV29-1 | . | TGCAGCGTTGACCAGGGACGTACTAACTATGGCTACACCTTC | CSVDQGRTNYGYTF
. | TRBJ2-3 | TRBV29-1 | once | TGCAGCGTCCTGGGGGGCCGCACAGATACGCAGTATTTT | CSVLGGRTDTQYF
TRBD1 | TRBJ1-6 | TRBV11-2 | . | TGTGCCAGCACCGGACAGGGGCGTGCGGATTCACCCCTCCACTTT | CASTGQGRADSPLHF
. | TRBJ1-1 | TRBV6-5 | once | TGTGCCAGCAGTTTGTTACAGACCCTGAACACTGAAGCTTTCTTT | CASSLLQTLNTEAFF
. | TRBJ2-5 | TRBV7-2 | . | TGTGCCAGCAGCCCAACCCCGGGAGATGGAGGGGAGACCCAGTACTTC | CASSPTPGDGGETQYF
TRBD1 | TRBJ1-1 | TRBV7-2 | . | TGTGCCAGCAGCAAAGACAGGGGGAACACTGAAGCTTTCTTT | CASSKDRGNTEAFF
. | TRBJ1-1 | TRBV15 | once | TGTGCCACCAGCAGAGAAATTTCGCTCGGTGAAGCTTTCTTT | CATSREISLGEAFF
TRBD1 | TRBJ1-2 | TRBV7-2 | . | TGTGCCAGCAGCACAAGGACAGGGTCTAACTATGGCTACACCTTC | CASSTRTGSNYGYTF
. | TRBJ2-3 | TRBV14 | few | TGTGCCAGCAGCCAAGTAGCGGAGTCCACAGATACGCAGTATTTT | CASSQVAESTDTQYF
TRBD2 | TRBJ2-7 | TRBV30 | . | TGTGCCTGGAGTGTGGGCGGGAGGGCCCACGAGCAGTACTTC | CAWSVGGRAHEQYF
. | TRBJ2-2 | TRBV7-2 | . | TGTGCCAGCAGCTTAGCGGGGGCTTCCACCGGGGAGCTGTTTTTT | CASSLAGASTGELFF
. | TRBJ2-7 | TRBV4-3 | once | TGCGCCAGCAGCCAAGTTCCGGACAGAGCTACCTACGAGCAGTACTTC | CASSQVPDRATYEQYF
. | TRBJ1-2 | TRBV5-1 | . | TGCGCCAGCAGCTTTTCAAGGACAGACTATGGCTACACCTTC | CASSFSRTDYGYTF
. | TRBJ2-7 | TRBV29-1 | few | TGCAGCGTTGGGGACGGAACCTACGAGCAGTACTTC | CSVGDGTYEQYF
. | TRBJ2-3 | TRBV5-6 | few | TGTGCCAGCAGCTTAGACCTCACGCAGTATTTT | CASSLDLTQYF
. | TRBJ1-1 | TRBV19 | few | TGTGCCAGTATTAAATCAAACACTGAAGCTTTCTTT | CASIKSNTEAFF
TRBD2 | TRBJ2-2 | TRBV5-1 | . | TGCGCCAGCAGCAAACGGGGGGAGAACACCGGGGAGCTGTTTTTT | CASSKRGENTGELFF
TRBD2 | TRBJ2-1 | TRBV25-1 | . | TGTGCCAGCAGTGAATTCGTGGCTAGCGGGAGAGTTGAGCAGTTCTTC | CASSEFVASGRVEQFF
. | TRBJ2-5 | TRBV7-2 | few | TGTGCCAGCAGCTTAGCGCGGGGCGGGGGCCGCCCGGAGACCCAGTACTTC | CASSLARGGGRPETQYF
. | TRBJ2-3 | TRBV29-1 | . | TGCAGCGTTGGGCCTAGCACAGATACGCAGTATTTT | CSVGPSTDTQYF
. | TRBJ2-3 | TRBV7-9 | . | TGTGCCAGCAGCCTTGTTGGTATGCGTACAGATACGCAGTATTTT | CASSLVGMRTDTQYF
TRBD1 | TRBJ2-1 | TRBV29-1 | few | TGCAGCGTTGCCCTCGACAGGGGGCTTATCGATGAGCAGTTCTTC | CSVALDRGLIDEQFF
. | TRBJ1-2 | TRBV19 | few | TGTGCCAGTAGTATAGGGCAGGGAAGACATCCCTATGGCTACACCTTC | CASSIGQGRHPYGYTF
. | TRBJ2-2 | TRBV28 | . | TGTGCCAGCAGTTCCGGGTGGGGCGGGGAGCTGTTTTTT | CASSSGWGGELFF
TRBD1 | TRBJ1-5 | TRBV7-2 | . | TGTGCCAGCAGCGTACAGGGGCTGATCAATCAGCCCCAGCATTTT | CASSVQGLINQPQHF
TRBD1 | TRBJ1-2 | TRBV7-9 | . | TGTGCCAGCAGCTTAGATTCCGGGACAGGCTATGGCTACACCTTC | CASSLDSGTGYGYTF
TRBD2 | TRBJ2-1 | TRBV27 | once | TGTGCCAGCAGTATGACTAGCGGGGTAGGTGAGCAGTTCTTC | CASSMTSGVGEQFF
TRBD1 | TRBJ1-5 | TRBV29-1 | . | TGCAGCGTCCAGGGGGCAAGTAATCAGCCCCAGCATTTT | CSVQGASNQPQHF
. | TRBJ1-2 | TRBV5-4 | . | TGTGCCAGCAGCTCAGGACGGGGGCGCCAGGAGGGCTACACCTTC | CASSSGRGRQEGYTF
TRBD1 | TRBJ2-7 | TRBV5-1 | . | TGCGCCAGCAGTGTAGGACAGGGGATCGCCGAGCAGTACTTC | CASSVGQGIAEQYF
TRBD1 | TRBJ2-1 | TRBV5-4 | . | TGTGCCAGCAGCCAAGACAGGGCAAATGAGCAGTTCTTC | CASSQDRANEQFF